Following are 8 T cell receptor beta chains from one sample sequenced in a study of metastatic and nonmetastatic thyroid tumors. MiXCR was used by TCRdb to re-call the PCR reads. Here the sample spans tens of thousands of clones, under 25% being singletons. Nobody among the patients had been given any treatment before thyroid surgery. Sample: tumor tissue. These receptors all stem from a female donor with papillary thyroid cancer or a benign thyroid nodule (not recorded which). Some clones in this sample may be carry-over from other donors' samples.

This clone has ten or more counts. In DNA, the CDR3 is TGTGCCAGTAGTATTACCGGGAGCGCCTACAATGAGCAGTTCTTC. Translation gives CASSITGSAYNEQFF. V is TRBV19 and J is TRBJ2-1; D might be TRBD2 (6 bases). V dropped 3 bases and J dropped 2 bases, with 11 bases sitting between them. The germline CDR1 and CDR2 sequences are LNHDA and SQIVND (reference sequence). This CDR3 is built from 15 residues.

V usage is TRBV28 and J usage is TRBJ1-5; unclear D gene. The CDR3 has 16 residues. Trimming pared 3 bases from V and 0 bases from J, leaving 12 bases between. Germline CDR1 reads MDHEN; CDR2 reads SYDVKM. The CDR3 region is CASSFFRFYSNQPQHF. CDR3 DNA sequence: TGTGCCAGCAGTTTCTTCAGGTTCTATAGCAATCAGCCCCAGCATTTT.

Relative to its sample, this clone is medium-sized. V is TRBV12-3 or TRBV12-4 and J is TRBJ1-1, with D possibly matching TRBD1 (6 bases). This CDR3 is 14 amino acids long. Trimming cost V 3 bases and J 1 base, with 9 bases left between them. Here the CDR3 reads CASSLGAQNTEAFF. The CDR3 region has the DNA TGTGCCAGCAGTTTGGGGGCGCAGAACACTGAAGCTTTCTTT.

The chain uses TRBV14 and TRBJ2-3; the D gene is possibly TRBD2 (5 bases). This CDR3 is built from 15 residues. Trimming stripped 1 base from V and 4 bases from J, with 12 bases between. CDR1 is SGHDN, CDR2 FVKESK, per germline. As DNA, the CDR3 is TGTGCCAGCAGCCAAGGAGGGCTTAAGGCAGATACGCAGTATTTT. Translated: CASSQGGLKADTQYF.

The DNA for the CDR3 is TGTGCCAGTAGTATTTCAGAGAATCAGCCCCAGCATTTT. Translation gives CASSISENQPQHF. The chain couples TRBV19 to TRBJ1-5; D is unclear. With 3 bases removed from V and 4 bases from J, the gap between germline ends came to 7 bases. CDR1 and CDR2 from the germline V gene are LNHDA and SQIVND (reference sequence). CDR3 length equals 13 residues.

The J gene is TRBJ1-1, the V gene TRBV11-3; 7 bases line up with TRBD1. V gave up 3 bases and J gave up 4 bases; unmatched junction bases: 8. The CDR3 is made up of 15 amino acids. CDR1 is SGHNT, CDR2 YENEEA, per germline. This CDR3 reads CASSFRQGLSTEAFF. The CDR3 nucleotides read TGTGCCAGCAGCTTTAGACAGGGATTAAGCACTGAAGCTTTCTTT.

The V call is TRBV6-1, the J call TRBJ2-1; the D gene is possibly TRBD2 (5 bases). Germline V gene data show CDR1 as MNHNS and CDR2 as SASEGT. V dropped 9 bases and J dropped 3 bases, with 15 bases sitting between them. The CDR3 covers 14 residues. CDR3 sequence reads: CASAPGGGYNEQFF. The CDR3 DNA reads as TGTGCCAGTGCCCCCGGCGGAGGCTACAATGAGCAGTTCTTC.

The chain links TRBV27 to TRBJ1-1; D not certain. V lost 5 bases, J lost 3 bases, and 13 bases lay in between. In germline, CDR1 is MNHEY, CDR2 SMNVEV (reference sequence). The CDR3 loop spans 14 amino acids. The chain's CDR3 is CASSDQSPHTEAFF. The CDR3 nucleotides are TGTGCCAGCAGTGACCAGAGCCCCCACACTGAAGCTTTCTTT.